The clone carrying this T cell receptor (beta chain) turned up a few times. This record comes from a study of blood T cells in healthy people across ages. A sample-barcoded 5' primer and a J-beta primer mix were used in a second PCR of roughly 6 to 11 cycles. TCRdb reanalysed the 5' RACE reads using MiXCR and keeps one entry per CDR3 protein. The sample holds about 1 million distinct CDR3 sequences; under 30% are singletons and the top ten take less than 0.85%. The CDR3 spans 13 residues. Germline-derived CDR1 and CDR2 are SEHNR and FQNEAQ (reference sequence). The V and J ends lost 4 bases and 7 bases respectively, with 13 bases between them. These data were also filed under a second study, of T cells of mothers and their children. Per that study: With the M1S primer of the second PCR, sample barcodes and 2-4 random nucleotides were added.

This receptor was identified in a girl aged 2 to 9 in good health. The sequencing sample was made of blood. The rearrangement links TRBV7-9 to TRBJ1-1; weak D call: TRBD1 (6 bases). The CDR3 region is CASSYPPRGEAFF. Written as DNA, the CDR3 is TGTGCCAGCAGCTATCCCCCCAGGGGTGAAGCTTTCTTT.